Included here is one T cell receptor beta chain sequence, with context. Germline CDR1 reads SGHVS; CDR2 reads FQNEAQ. Trimming removed 4 bases from V and 1 base from J, with 5 bases in between. This CDR3 comprises 14 residues. This entry is derived from a study of control samples from healthy donors and cancer patients. TCRdb's table, derived via immunoSEQ multiplex PCR, lists solely in-frame clones and lacks some. The sample contains tens of thousands of clones, roughly 87% of which appear only once. Sequences were obtained from blood. The clonotype was recovered from a man aged 50 or older in good health. The rearrangement uses TRBV7-8 and TRBJ2-6; D is unresolved. Here the CDR3 DNA reads TGTGCCAGCAGCTATTTTTCTGGGGCCAACGTCCTGACTTTC. Encoded protein: CASSYFSGANVLTF.